This T cell receptor beta chain was identified during a study of T cell responses to AZD1222 COVID-19 vaccine. Turning to the study itself: It was second doses at about 4 or about 12 weeks that were pooled.

TCRdb's table, derived via immunoSEQ multiplex PCR, lists solely in-frame clones and lacks some. The sample yields about 130,000 clones, roughly 87% seen once. Findings and limits, study-wide: The study reported that nearly half of spike-specific TCRs target unmutated variant regions.

The table lists this clone with a count of one. What it binds is unknown. CDR1 is LNHDA and CDR2 is SQIVND in the germline V gene (reference sequence). The germline V and J ends were trimmed by 5 bases and 5 bases, with 9 bases remaining between them. CDR3 length equals 12 residues. This TCR came from an adult in good health. The sequencing used peripheral blood, collected on day 0 of AZD1222 vaccination. This chain links TRBV19 with TRBJ1-1, with no clear D. The CDR3 here is CASSSRGTEAFF. The DNA for the CDR3 is TGTGCCAGTAGTTCGCGTGGGACTGAAGCTTTCTTT.